This TCR beta chain was identified during a study of control samples from healthy donors and cancer patients. Trimming at V came to 4 bases and at J to 3 bases, leaving 5 bases not matched to a gene. The germline gives CDR1 SQVTM, CDR2 ANQGSEA. The CDR3 runs 13 residues. Sequencing was performed with immunoSEQ multiplex PCR; in TCRdb, only in-frame clones are kept and a portion is missing. The sample lists some 71,000 clones; around 90% were seen once. V is TRBV29-1 and J is TRBJ2-5, with 7 bases fitting TRBD1. The sequencing sample was made of PBMCs. The receptor was isolated from a man between 60 and 70 years old with colorectal cancer. The CDR3 spells CSVVYRGEETQYF. CDR3 bases: TGCAGCGTTGTTTACAGGGGTGAAGAGACCCAGTACTTC.